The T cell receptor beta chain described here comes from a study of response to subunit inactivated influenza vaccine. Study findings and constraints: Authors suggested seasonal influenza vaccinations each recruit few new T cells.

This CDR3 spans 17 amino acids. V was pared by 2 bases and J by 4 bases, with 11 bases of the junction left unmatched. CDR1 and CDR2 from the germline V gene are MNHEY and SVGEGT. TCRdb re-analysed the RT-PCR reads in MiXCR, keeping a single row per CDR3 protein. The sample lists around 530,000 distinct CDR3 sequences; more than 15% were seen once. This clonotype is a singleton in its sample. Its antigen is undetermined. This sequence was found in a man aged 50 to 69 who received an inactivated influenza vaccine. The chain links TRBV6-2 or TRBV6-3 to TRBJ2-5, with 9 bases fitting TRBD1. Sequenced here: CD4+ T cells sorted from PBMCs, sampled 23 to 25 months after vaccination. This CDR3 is CASSYHTRTGVRETQYF. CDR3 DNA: TGTGCCAGCAGTTACCATACGCGGACAGGGGTTCGAGAGACCCAGTACTTC.